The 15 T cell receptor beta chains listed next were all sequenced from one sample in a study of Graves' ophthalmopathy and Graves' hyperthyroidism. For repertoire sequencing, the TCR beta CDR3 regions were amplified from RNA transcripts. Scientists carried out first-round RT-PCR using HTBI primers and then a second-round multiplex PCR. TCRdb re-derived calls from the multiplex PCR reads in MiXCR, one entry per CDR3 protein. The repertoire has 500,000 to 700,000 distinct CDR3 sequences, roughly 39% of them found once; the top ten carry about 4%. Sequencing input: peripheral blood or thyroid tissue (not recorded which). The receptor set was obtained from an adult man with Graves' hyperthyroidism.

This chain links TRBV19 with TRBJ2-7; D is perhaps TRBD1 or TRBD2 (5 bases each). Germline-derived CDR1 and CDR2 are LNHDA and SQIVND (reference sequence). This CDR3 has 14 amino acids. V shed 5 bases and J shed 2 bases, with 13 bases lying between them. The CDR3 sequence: CASSSGAGTYEQYF. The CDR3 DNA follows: TGTGCCAGTAGTTCCGGGGCAGGGACCTACGAGCAGTACTTC. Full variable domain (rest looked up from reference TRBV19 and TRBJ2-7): DGGITQSPKYLFRKEGQNVTLSCEQNLNHDAMYWYRQDPGQGLRLIYYSQIVNDFQKGDIAEGYSVSREKKESFPLTVTSAQKNPTAFYLCASSSGAGTYEQYFGPGTRLTVT.

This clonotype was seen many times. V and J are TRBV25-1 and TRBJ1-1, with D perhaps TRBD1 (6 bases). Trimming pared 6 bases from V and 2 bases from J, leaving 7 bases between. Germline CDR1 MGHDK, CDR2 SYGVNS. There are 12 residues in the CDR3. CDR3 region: CASRTGNTEAFF. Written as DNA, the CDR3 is TGTGCCAGCAGGACAGGAAACACTGAAGCTTTCTTT.

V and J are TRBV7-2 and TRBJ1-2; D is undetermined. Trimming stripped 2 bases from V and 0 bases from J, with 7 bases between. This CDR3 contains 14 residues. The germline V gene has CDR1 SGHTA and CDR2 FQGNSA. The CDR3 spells CASSLLRSNYGYTF. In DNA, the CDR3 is TGTGCCAGCAGCTTACTGAGATCTAACTATGGCTACACCTTC. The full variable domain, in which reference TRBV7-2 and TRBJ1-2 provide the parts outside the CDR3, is GAGVSQSPSNKVTEKGKDVELRCDPISGHTALYWYRQSLGQGLEFLIYFQGNSAPDKSGLPSDRFSAERTGGSVSTLTIQRTQQEDSAVYLCASSLLRSNYGYTFGSGTRLTVV.

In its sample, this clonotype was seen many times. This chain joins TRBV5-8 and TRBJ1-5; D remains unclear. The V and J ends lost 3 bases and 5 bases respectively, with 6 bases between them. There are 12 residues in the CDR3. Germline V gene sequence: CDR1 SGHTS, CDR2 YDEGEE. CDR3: CASSYSDQPQHF. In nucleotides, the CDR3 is TGTGCCAGCAGCTACAGTGATCAGCCCCAGCATTTT.

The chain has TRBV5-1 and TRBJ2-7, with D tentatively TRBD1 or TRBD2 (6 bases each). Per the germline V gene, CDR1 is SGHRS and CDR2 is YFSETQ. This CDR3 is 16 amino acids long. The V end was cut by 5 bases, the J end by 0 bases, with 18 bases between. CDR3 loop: CASSSTRGAGSYEQYF. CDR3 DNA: TGCGCCAGCAGTAGTACAAGGGGGGCGGGCTCCTACGAGCAGTACTTC.

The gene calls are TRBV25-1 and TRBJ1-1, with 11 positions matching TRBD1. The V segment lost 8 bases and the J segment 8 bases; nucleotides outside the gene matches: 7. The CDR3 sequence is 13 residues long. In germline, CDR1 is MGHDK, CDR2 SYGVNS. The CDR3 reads CASVGQGAGEAFF. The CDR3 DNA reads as TGTGCCAGCGTCGGACAGGGGGCTGGCGAAGCTTTCTTT.

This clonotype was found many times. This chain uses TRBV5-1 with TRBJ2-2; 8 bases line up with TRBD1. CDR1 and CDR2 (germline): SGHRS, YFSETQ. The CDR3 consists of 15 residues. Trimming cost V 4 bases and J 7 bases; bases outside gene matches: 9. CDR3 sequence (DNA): TGCGCCAGCAGCGTTCAAGGACAGGGATACGGGGAGCTGTTTTTT. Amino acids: CASSVQGQGYGELFF.

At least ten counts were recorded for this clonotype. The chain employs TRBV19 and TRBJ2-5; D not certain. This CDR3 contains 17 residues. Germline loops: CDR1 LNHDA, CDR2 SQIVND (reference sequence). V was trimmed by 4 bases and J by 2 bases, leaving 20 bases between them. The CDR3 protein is CASSKRTNRLPQETQYF. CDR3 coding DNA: TGTGCCAGTAGTAAAAGAACCAATAGATTACCTCAAGAGACCCAGTACTTC.

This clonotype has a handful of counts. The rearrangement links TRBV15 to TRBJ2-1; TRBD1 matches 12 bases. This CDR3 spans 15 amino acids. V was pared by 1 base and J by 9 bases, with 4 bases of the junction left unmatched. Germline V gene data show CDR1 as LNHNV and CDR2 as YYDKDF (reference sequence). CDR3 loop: CATSRAGTGGSEQFF. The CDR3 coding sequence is TGTGCCACCAGCAGAGCCGGGACAGGGGGCAGTGAGCAGTTCTTC.

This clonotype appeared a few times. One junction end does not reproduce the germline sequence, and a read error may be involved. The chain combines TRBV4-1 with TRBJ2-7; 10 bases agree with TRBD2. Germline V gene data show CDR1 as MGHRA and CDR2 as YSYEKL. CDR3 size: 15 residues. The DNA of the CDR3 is TGTGCCAGCAGCCAAGCTAGCGGGGGTTCCTACGAGCAGTACTTC. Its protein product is CASSQASGGSYEQYF.

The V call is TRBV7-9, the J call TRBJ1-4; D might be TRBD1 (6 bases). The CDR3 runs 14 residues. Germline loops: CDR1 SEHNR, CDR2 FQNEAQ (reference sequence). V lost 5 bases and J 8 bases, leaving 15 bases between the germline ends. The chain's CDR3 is CASSPGQKEEKLFF. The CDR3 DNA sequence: TGTGCCAGCAGCCCTGGACAGAAGGAGGAAAAACTGTTTTTT.

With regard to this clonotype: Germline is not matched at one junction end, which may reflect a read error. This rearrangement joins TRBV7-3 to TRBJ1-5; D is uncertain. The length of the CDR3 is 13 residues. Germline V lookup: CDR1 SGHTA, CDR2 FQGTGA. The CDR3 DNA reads TGTGCCAGCGGCTTAGCGGCAAATCGGCCCCAGCATTTT. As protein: CASGLAANRPQHF.

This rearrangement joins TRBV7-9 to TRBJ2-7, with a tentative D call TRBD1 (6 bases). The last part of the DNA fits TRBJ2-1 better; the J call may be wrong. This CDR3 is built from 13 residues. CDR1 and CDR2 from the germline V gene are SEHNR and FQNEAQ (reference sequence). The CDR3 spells CASSLKGDGEQFF. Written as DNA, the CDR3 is TGTGCCAGCAGCTTAAAGGGGGACGGTGAGCAGTTCTTC.

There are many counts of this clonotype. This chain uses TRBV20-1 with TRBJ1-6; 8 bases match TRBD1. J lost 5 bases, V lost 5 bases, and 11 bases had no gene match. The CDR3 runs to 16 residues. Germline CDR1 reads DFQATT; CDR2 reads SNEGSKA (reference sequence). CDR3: CSAGILGQEDNSPLHF. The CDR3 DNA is TGCAGTGCTGGGATCTTGGGACAGGAAGATAATTCACCCCTCCACTTT.

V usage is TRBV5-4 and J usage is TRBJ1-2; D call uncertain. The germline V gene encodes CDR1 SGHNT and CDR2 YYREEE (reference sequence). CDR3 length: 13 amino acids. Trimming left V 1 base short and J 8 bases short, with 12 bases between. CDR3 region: CASSLTPLGGYTF. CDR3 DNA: TGTGCCAGCAGCTTGACCCCCCTCGGCGGCTACACCTTC.